Below are 15 T cell receptor beta chains sequenced from a single sample in a study of shared clonotypes between healthy human individuals. TCRdb keeps only in-frame clones here, not all; method: immunoSEQ multiplex PCR. Counted here are some 1 million clones, roughly 75% occurring once; the ten biggest clones make up about 1.5%. The sample comprised memory CD4+ T cells sorted from blood. Subset specified: CD45RA-negative fraction. The receptors stem from a man between 18 and 29 years old in good health.

This clone was seen a handful of times. Within the sample, other DNA sequences also encode this same CDR3. The chain joins TRBV9 to TRBJ2-7, with 12 bases identical to TRBD2. The germline V gene encodes CDR1 SGDLS and CDR2 YYNGEE. Unmatched junction bases numbered 3, after V lost 2 bases and J lost 0 bases. The CDR3 contains 16 residues. In nucleotides, the CDR3 is TGTGCCAGCAGCGTTGGACTAGCGGGGAGCTCCTACGAGCAGTACTTC. Amino acids: CASSVGLAGSSYEQYF.

This clone was seen a single time. J is TRBJ2-5 and V is TRBV30; D is possibly TRBD2 (5 bases). V was cut by 5 bases and J by 6 bases, with 16 bases left in between. The V gene's germline CDR1 is GTSNPN and CDR2 SVGIG (reference sequence). CDR3 length: 13 amino acids. This CDR3 reads CAWLIGSRKTQYF. CDR3 DNA sequence: TGTGCCTGGTTGATAGGGAGTAGAAAGACCCAGTACTTC.

In this sample, this clone turned up a few times. The chain has TRBV9 and TRBJ2-5, with D possibly matching TRBD2 (6 bases). Germline V gene lookup returns CDR1 SGDLS and CDR2 YYNGEE. The CDR3 sequence is 14 residues long. Trimming stripped 0 bases from V and 5 bases from J, with 11 bases between. The chain's CDR3 is CASSVVGAGETQYF. The CDR3 region has the DNA TGTGCCAGCAGCGTAGTAGGGGCGGGGGAGACCCAGTACTTC.

This sequence joins TRBV27 and TRBJ2-2, with a tentative D call TRBD1 (5 bases). V lost 2 bases and J 5 bases, leaving 12 bases between the germline ends. The germline V gene encodes CDR1 MNHEY and CDR2 SMNVEV (reference sequence). The CDR3 contains 15 residues. CDR3 sequence reads: CASSLQGAGTGELFF. The CDR3 nucleotides are TGTGCCAGCAGTTTACAAGGGGCTGGTACCGGGGAGCTGTTTTTT.

On this clone: The germline gene is not matched at one end of the junction; a read error may be the cause. This sequence joins TRBV28 and TRBJ2-7, with D perhaps TRBD1 or TRBD2 (6 bases each). The germline V gene encodes CDR1 MDHEN and CDR2 SYDVKM. This CDR3 is 13 amino acids long. CDR3 nucleotides: TGTGCCAGCAGTTTATCTTCAGTCACGGAGGGGGACTTC. Translating it yields CASSLSSVTEGDF.

The chain has TRBV15 and TRBJ1-3, with D unclear. Germline V gene lookup returns CDR1 LNHNV and CDR2 YYDKDF (reference sequence). The CDR3 consists of 15 residues. With 5 bases removed from V and 7 bases from J, the gap between germline ends came to 18 bases. DNA for the CDR3: TGTGCCACCAGCGTTCTAAGGGCTAATAGGAACACCATATATTTT. It translates to CATSVLRANRNTIYF.

The chain recombines TRBV30 with TRBJ2-3, with D perhaps TRBD2 (5 bases). Germline values: CDR1 GTSNPN, CDR2 SVGIG (reference sequence). The CDR3 sequence is 13 residues long. Trimming pared 2 bases from V and 2 bases from J, leaving 8 bases between. The CDR3 coding sequence is TGTGCCTGGAGTCGGACTGTCACAGATACGCAGTATTTT. As protein: CAWSRTVTDTQYF. Using reference TRBV30 and TRBJ2-3 for the parts outside the CDR3, the full variable domain is SQTIHQWPATLVQPVGSPLSLECTVEGTSNPNLYWYRQAAGRGLQLLFYSVGIGQISSEVPQNLSASRPQDRQFILSSKKLLLSDSGFYLCAWSRTVTDTQYFGPGTRLTVL.

This clone was seen a single time. The CDR3 nucleotides read TGTGCCAGCAGCTTCCGGGACAGGGGGCGTCAAGAGCAGTACTTC. It encodes CASSFRDRGRQEQYF. The rearrangement uses TRBV27 and TRBJ2-7; TRBD1 agrees at 12 bases. The CDR3 runs to 15 residues. The germline V gene has CDR1 MNHEY and CDR2 SMNVEV (reference sequence). After removal of 6 bases from V and 7 bases from J, the junction contained 10 bases not matched to a gene.

This clone was seen once. The V gene is TRBV30, the J gene TRBJ1-2, with unresolved D. Germline V CDR1 and CDR2: GTSNPN, SVGIG (reference sequence). V lost 1 base and J 4 bases, leaving 7 bases between the germline ends. This CDR3 spans 12 amino acids. The CDR3 bases are TGTGCCTGGAGTGAGAATGCCTATGGCTACACCTTC. This encodes CAWSENAYGYTF. The full variable domain, completed using reference TRBV30 and TRBJ1-2, is SQTIHQWPATLVQPVGSPLSLECTVEGTSNPNLYWYRQAAGRGLQLLFYSVGIGQISSEVPQNLSASRPQDRQFILSSKKLLLSDSGFYLCAWSENAYGYTFGSGTRLTVV.

The rearrangement joins TRBV7-9 to TRBJ2-5; a possible D gene is TRBD1 (6 bases). CDR1 is SEHNR, CDR2 FQNEAQ, per germline (reference sequence). The CDR3 runs 15 residues. V lost 1 base and J lost 4, with 13 bases in between. This CDR3 is CASSLGLTGPETQYF. The CDR3, as DNA: TGTGCCAGCAGCTTAGGCCTTACAGGGCCAGAGACCCAGTACTTC. The full variable domain, with the rest looked up from reference TRBV7-9 and TRBJ2-5, is DTGVSQNPRHKITKRGQNVTFRCDPISEHNRLYWYRQTLGQGPEFLTYFQNEAQLEKSRLLSDRFSAERPKGSFSTLEIQRTEQGDSAMYLCASSLGLTGPETQYFGPGTRLLVL.

This chain connects TRBV6-5 to TRBJ2-7; D might be TRBD2 (6 bases). Germline CDR1 and CDR2: MNHEY and SVGAGI. This CDR3 region has 16 residues. The V gene lost 0 bases and the J gene lost 0 bases, with 12 bases spanning the gap. This chain's CDR3 is CASSYSGLTSSYEQYF. CDR3 in DNA: TGTGCCAGCAGTTACTCGGGACTCACGAGCTCCTACGAGCAGTACTTC.

This clone appeared many times. The chain carries TRBV6-6 and TRBJ1-4; 10 bases are a match to TRBD1. CDR3 length: 14 residues. After removal of 5 bases from V and 8 bases from J, the junction contained 5 bases not matched to a gene. Germline V gives CDR1 MNHNY, CDR2 SVGAGI (reference sequence). The DNA for the CDR3 is TGTGCCAGCAGTCGACAGGGGGCGAGGGAAAAACTGTTTTTT. Amino acid sequence: CASSRQGAREKLFF.

This sequence joins TRBV7-2 and TRBJ1-4; D is unclear. There are 13 residues in the CDR3. Germline CDR1 reads SGHTA; CDR2 reads FQGNSA. The V and J ends lost 0 bases and 8 bases respectively, with 7 bases between them. The CDR3 coding sequence is TGTGCCAGCAGCTTAGCGTCGGGAGAAAAACTGTTTTTT. The encoded protein is CASSLASGEKLFF.

The chain couples TRBV30 to TRBJ2-2; TRBD2 agrees at 13 bases. This CDR3 contains 17 residues. Germline V gene lookup returns CDR1 GTSNPN and CDR2 SVGIG (reference sequence). The ends lost 3 bases at V and 3 bases at J; junction bases unmatched: 7. The CDR3 DNA reads TGTGCCTGGAGGAGACTAGCGGGGGGCCGAGACACCGGGGAGCTGTTTTTT. It specifies CAWRRLAGGRDTGELFF.

The CDR3, as DNA: TGTGCTAGTGGTTTGGTACTTGGCAGGGGCAACACTGAAGCTTTCTTT. It is translated as CASGLVLGRGNTEAFF. V is TRBV12-5 and J is TRBJ1-1, with D possibly matching TRBD1 (6 bases). The length of the CDR3 is 16 residues. Germline values: CDR1 LGHNT, CDR2 FRNRAP. Trimming shortened V by 0 bases and J by 2 bases, and 13 bases separated the two germline ends.